This entry is about one TCR beta chain. Some clones are missing from TCRdb's copy, which holds only in-frame ones; the method was immunoSEQ multiplex PCR. The sample holds 25,000 to 35,000 clones; roughly 84% are singletons and the top ten take roughly 19%. This specimen comes from a study of OX40 agonist ivuxolimab in advanced cancers. Germline V lookup: CDR1 SEHNR, CDR2 FQNEAQ (reference sequence). The CDR3 has 15 amino acids. The ends were cut back, 7 bases at V and 1 base at J, with 16 bases in the middle. The input for sequencing was CD4+ or CD8+ T cells sorted from blood, taken in a trial of the OX40 agonist ivuxolimab. This TCR came from an adult with an advanced solid tumor such as melanoma, head and neck, liver or kidney cancer. This chain links TRBV7-9 with TRBJ1-1, with D possibly matching TRBD1 (6 bases). The CDR3 DNA reads as TGTGCCAGCACCTGGGGGGGGACACCGAACACTGAAGCTTTCTTT. Translating it yields CASTWGGTPNTEAFF. Together with reference TRBV7-9 and TRBJ1-1, the CDR3 gives the full variable domain: DTGVSQNPRHKITKRGQNVTFRCDPISEHNRLYWYRQTLGQGPEFLTYFQNEAQLEKSRLLSDRFSAERPKGSFSTLEIQRTEQGDSAMYLCASTWGGTPNTEAFFGQGTRLTVV.